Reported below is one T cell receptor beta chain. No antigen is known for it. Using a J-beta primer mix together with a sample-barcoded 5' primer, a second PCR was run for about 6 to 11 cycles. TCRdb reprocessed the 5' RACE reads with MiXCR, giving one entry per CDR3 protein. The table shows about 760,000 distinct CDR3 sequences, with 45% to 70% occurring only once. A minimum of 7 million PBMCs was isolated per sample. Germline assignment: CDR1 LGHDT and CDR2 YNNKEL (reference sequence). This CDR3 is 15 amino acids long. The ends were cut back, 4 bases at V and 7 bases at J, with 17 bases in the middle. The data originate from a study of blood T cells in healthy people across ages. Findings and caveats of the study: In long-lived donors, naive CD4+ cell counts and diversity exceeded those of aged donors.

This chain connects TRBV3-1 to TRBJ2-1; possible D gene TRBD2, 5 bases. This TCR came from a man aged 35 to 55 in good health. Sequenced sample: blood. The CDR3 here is CASSRAELGLNEQFF. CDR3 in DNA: TGTGCCAGCAGCCGGGCGGAACTAGGCTTAAATGAGCAGTTCTTC.